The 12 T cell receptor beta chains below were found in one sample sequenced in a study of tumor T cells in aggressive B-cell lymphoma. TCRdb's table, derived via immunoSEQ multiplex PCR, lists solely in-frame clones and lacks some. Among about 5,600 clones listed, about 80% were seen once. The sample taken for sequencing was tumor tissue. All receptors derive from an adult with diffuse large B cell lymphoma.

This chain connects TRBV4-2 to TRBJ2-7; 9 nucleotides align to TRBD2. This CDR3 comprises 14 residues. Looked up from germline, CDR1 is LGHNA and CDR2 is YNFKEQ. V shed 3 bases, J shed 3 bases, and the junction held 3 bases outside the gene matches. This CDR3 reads CASSHGTSSYEQYF. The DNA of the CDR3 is TGTGCCAGCAGCCACGGGACTAGCAGCTACGAGCAGTACTTC.

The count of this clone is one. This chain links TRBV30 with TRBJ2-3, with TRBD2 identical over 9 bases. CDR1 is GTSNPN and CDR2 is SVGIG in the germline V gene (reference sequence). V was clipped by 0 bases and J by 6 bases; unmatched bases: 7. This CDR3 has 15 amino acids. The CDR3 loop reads CAWSVQAGGSDTQYF. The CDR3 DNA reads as TGTGCCTGGAGTGTACAAGCGGGGGGTAGTGATACGCAGTATTTT.

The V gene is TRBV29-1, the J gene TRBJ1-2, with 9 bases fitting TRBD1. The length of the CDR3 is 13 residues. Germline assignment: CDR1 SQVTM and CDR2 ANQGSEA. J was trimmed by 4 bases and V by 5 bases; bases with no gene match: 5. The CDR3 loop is CSVTTGGVYGYTF. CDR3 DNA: TGCAGCGTTACCACAGGGGGCGTCTATGGCTACACCTTC.

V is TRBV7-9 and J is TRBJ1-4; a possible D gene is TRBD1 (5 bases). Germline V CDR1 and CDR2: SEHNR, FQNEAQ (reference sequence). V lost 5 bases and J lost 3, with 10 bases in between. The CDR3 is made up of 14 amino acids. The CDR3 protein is CASSHPGANEKLFF. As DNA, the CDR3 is TGTGCCAGCAGCCACCCGGGGGCTAATGAAAAACTGTTTTTT.

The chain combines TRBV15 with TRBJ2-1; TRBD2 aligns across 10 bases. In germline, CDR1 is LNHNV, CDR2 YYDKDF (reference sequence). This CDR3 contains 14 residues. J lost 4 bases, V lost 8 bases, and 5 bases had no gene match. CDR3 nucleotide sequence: TGTGCCACCGAAAGGACTAGCGGATACAATGAGCAGTTCTTC. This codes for CATERTSGYNEQFF.

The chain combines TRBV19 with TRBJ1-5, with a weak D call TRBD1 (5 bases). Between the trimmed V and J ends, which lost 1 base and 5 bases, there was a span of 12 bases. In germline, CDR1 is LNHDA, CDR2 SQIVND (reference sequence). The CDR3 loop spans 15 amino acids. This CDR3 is CASSIAGREDQPQHF. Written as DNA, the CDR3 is TGTGCCAGTAGTATAGCTGGCAGGGAGGATCAGCCCCAGCATTTT.

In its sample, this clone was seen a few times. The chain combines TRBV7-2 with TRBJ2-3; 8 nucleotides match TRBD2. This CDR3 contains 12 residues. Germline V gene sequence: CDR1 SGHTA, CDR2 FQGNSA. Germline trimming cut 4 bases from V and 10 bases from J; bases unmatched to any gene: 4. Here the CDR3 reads CASSSSGRAQYF. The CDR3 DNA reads TGTGCCAGCAGCTCGTCCGGGAGGGCGCAGTATTTT.

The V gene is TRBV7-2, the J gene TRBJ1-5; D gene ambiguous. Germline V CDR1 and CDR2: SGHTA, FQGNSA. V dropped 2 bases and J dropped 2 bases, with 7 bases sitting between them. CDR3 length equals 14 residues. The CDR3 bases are TGTGCCAGCAGCTTACAGGCAGGCAATCAGCCCCAGCATTTT. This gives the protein CASSLQAGNQPQHF.

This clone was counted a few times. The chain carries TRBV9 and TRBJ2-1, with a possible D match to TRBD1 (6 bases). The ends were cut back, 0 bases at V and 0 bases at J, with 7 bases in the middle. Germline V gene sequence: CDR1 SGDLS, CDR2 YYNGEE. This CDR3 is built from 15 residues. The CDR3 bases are TGTGCCAGCAGCGTAGGGACAGCCTCCTACAATGAGCAGTTCTTC. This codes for CASSVGTASYNEQFF.

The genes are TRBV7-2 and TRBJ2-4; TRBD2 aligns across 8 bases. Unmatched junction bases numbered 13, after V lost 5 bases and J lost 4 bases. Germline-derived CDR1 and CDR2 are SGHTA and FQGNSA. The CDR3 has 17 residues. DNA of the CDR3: TGTGCCAGCAGCCCTCGACGATTAGCGGGAATAAAAAACATTCAGTACTTC. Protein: CASSPRRLAGIKNIQYF.

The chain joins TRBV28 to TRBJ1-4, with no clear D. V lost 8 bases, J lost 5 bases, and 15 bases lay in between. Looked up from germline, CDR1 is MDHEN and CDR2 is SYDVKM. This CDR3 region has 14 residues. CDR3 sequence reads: CASGEGGGNEKLFF. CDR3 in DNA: TGTGCCAGCGGGGAGGGAGGCGGAAATGAAAAACTGTTTTTT.

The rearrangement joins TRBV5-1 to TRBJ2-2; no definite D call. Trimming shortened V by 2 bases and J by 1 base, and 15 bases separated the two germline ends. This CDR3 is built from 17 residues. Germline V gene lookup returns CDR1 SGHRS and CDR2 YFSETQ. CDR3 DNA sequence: TGCGCCAGCAGCTTCCTCGTCCGGGTGAGGAACACCGGGGAGCTGTTTTTT. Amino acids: CASSFLVRVRNTGELFF.